This entry lists 6 T cell receptor beta chains sequenced from one sample in a study of beta chain features in type 1 diabetes (dated by TCRdb to 2016 to 2019). Preparation of the library involved the immunoSEQ multiplex PCR assay. The entire isolated RNA was reverse transcribed using the High Capacity cDNA Reverse Transcription Kit, and thus expressed TCRB transcripts were sequenced. In its TCRdb copy, this immuneACCESS table keeps in-frame sequences only and misses some clones. Where compared with another copy, unresolved V genes explain less than half of these, and the others have no known cause. The sample includes a few hundred thousand clones, with about a tenth observed a single time. The ten largest clonotypes hold 1% to 1.5% of the sample. Sequencing used central memory CD4+ T cells from blood. Receptors were obtained from a man aged 18 to 29 in good health.

This clone was found a few times. V and J are TRBV4-2 and TRBJ2-7, with TRBD2 matching over 10 bases. With 0 bases clipped from V and 3 bases from J, the junction kept 11 bases outside the gene matches. Germline assignment: CDR1 LGHNA and CDR2 YNFKEQ. The CDR3 has 18 residues. The CDR3: CASSQEPLQASGSYEQYF. CDR3 sequence (DNA): TGTGCCAGCAGCCAAGAGCCTCTTCAGGCTAGCGGGAGCTACGAGCAGTACTTC.

This clone was recorded a few times. The J gene is TRBJ2-7, the V gene TRBV7-2, with 7 bases lining up with TRBD2. The germline V gene has CDR1 SGHTA and CDR2 FQGNSA. The CDR3 extends over 18 amino acids. V trimming: 1 base; J trimming: 3 bases; junction bases outside the gene matches: 15. The CDR3 sequence: CASSLDLDGRGTDYEQYF. DNA of the CDR3: TGTGCCAGCAGCTTAGATCTTGACGGGCGGGGGACCGACTACGAGCAGTACTTC. The full variable domain, its missing parts supplied by reference TRBV7-2 and TRBJ2-7, is GAGVSQSPSNKVTEKGKDVELRCDPISGHTALYWYRQSLGQGLEFLIYFQGNSAPDKSGLPSDRFSAERTGGSVSTLTIQRTQQEDSAVYLCASSLDLDGRGTDYEQYFGPGTRLTVT.

This clone has only a few counts. The genes are TRBV29-1 and TRBJ2-3; 9 positions match TRBD2. The V segment lost 6 bases and the J segment 7 bases; nucleotides outside the gene matches: 14. This CDR3 is 15 amino acids long. CDR1 is SQVTM and CDR2 is ANQGSEA in the germline V gene. The CDR3 DNA is TGCAGCGTAGGCTCTATAGCGGGAGTTGTGAATACGCAGTATTTT. It specifies CSVGSIAGVVNTQYF.

The CDR3 nucleotides are TGTGCCAGCAGAGAAGCCGGACAGCCTTACGAGCAGTACTTC. Protein: CASREAGQPYEQYF. V and J are TRBV27 and TRBJ2-7, with a possible D match to TRBD1 (6 bases). The V gene's germline CDR1 is MNHEY and CDR2 SMNVEV (reference sequence). The CDR3 totals 14 residues. Deletions cut 6 bases from V and 4 bases from J, with 16 bases between.

V is TRBV11-2 and J is TRBJ2-3; 10 bases fit TRBD2. Germline trimming cut 3 bases from V and 4 bases from J; bases unmatched to any gene: 10. This CDR3 region has 17 residues. The V gene's germline CDR1 is SGHAT and CDR2 FQNNGV. CDR3 sequence reads: CASSFMRKREGPDTQYF. DNA for the CDR3: TGTGCCAGCAGCTTCATGCGGAAGCGGGAGGGCCCAGATACGCAGTATTTT.

This rearrangement joins TRBV2 to TRBJ2-5, with D perhaps given as TRBD1 or TRBD2 (6 bases each). The CDR3 contains 14 residues. The germline CDR1 and CDR2 sequences are SNHLY and FYNNEI. Trimming removed 2 bases from V and 1 base from J, with 8 bases in between. CDR3 residues: CASSESGAQETQYF. CDR3 in DNA: TGTGCCAGCAGTGAATCGGGGGCCCAAGAGACCCAGTACTTC.